This T cell receptor (beta chain) was profiled in a study of molecular identifiers for immune sequencing clone quantification. Overall study findings and caveats: Because of identical TCR molecules sharing a barcode, sizes of highly expanded clones could be underestimated.

Using its own MiXCR run on the PCR reads, TCRdb lists one record per CDR3 protein. The sample records approximately 590,000 distinct CDR3 sequences, 25% being singletons. On this clonotype: As yet, its antigen is unknown. Possible read error: a much larger clone is one base away.

The CDR3 sequence is 15 residues long. CDR1 is MDHEN and CDR2 is SYDVKM in the germline V gene. This chain joins TRBV28 and TRBJ1-1, with TRBD1 matching over 8 bases. The specimen sequenced was naive CD8+ T cells from blood, with Jurkat cell RNA spiked in. The subset here: FACS-sorted CD8+CD4-CCR7+CD45RA+ naive T cells. This clonotype was obtained from a human donor in good health. Some libraries in this study had Jurkat cell RNA spiked in. The CDR3 DNA reads as TGTGCCTGCAGTTTATACAGGGGGGTGAACACTGAAGCTTTCTTT. Translated: CACSLYRGVNTEAFF.